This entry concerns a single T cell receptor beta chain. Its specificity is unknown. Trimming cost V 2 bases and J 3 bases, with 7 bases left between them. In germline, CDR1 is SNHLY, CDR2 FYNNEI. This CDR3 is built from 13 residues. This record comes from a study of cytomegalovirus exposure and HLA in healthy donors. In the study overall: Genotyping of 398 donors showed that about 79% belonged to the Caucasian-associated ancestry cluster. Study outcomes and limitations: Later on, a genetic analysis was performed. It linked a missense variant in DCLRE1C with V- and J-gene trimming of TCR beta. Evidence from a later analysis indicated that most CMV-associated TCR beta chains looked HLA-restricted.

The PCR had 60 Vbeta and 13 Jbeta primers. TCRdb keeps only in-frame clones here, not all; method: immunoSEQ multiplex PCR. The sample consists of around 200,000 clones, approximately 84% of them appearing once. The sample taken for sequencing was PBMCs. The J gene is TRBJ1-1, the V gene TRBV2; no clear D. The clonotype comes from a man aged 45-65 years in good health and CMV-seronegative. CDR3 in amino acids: CASSEFGHTEAFF. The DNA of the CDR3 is TGTGCCAGCAGTGAATTTGGCCACACTGAAGCTTTCTTT.